Described below is a single TCR beta chain sequence and its context. These data originate in a study of blood T cell repertoires in COVID-19. Study details: There were acute and convalescent COVID-19 samples, and they came from the United States, Italy and Spain. PBMCs, B-cell-depleted T cells, or T cells were the source of the cDNA or gDNA that made up the material.

Per the original data handling: Amplifying reference gene primers gave estimates of nucleated cell counts. The method was immunoSEQ multiplex PCR; TCRdb's version includes in-frame clones alone and lacks a portion of them. That table gives V, J and clone size, and the DNA gave D and trimming. The sample shows roughly 70,000 clones, over 75% of them seen only once. Deletions cut 6 bases from V and 0 bases from J, with 8 bases between. This CDR3 region has 13 residues. This receptor was identified in a man in his sixties or seventies with acute or convalescent COVID-19. This rearrangement joins TRBV12-3 or TRBV12-4 to TRBJ1-1, with a tentative D call TRBD1 (5 bases). The sequenced sample was peripheral blood. The CDR3 sequence is CASSPGLNTEAFF. The CDR3 DNA follows: TGTGCCAGCAGCCCAGGGTTGAACACTGAAGCTTTCTTT.